The 31 T cell receptor beta chains below come from one sample, sequenced in a study of persistence of HIV-infected CD4 T cells. These receptors have no known antigen. Sequencing used immunoSEQ version 4 in survey mode. Assay used: immunoSEQ multiplex PCR; TCRdb lists only in-frame clones, some missing. Of 25,000 to 30,000 clones listed, roughly 82% are singletons. Cells were stimulated with CMV-infected fibroblast lysates at 10 ug/mL. Sorted nonresponding memory CD4+ T cells were CD40L-negative, CD69-negative, CD45RO-high. Sample: CD4+ T cells sorted from PBMCs after approximately 18-hour stimulation, taken from a patient who received antiretroviral therapy. These receptors were collected from an adult man with HIV who was CMV-seropositive.

The J gene is TRBJ2-2, the V gene TRBV2; 9 bases are a match to TRBD1. Germline V gene lookup returns CDR1 SNHLY and CDR2 FYNNEI. V gave up 7 bases and J gave up 2 bases; unmatched junction bases: 5. CDR3 length equals 15 residues. The CDR3: CASNRDRANTGELFF. The CDR3 nucleotides read TGTGCCAGCAACCGGGACAGGGCAAACACCGGGGAGCTGTTTTTT.

The chain employs TRBV9 and TRBJ1-6; D not resolved. This CDR3 is built from 17 residues. The germline V and J ends were trimmed by 2 bases and 0 bases, with 12 bases remaining between them. CDR1 is SGDLS, CDR2 YYNGEE, per germline. The CDR3 DNA reads TGTGCCAGCAGCGTGCACTTTGGGATCTCCTATAATTCACCCCTCCACTTT. Amino acid sequence: CASSVHFGISYNSPLHF.

The chain links TRBV14 to TRBJ1-1, with a possible D match to TRBD1 (5 bases). Germline V lookup: CDR1 SGHDN, CDR2 FVKESK. The CDR3 is 13 residues long. Trimming stripped 4 bases from V and 1 base from J, with 7 bases between. The CDR3 DNA follows: TGTGCCAGCAGCCGAGACAGGAACACTGAAGCTTTCTTT. Translation: CASSRDRNTEAFF.

The table lists this clone with a few counts. V is TRBV2 and J is TRBJ1-5; no clear D. Germline V gene data show CDR1 as SNHLY and CDR2 as FYNNEI. Trimming stripped 8 bases from V and 1 base from J, with 9 bases between. CDR3 length equals 13 residues. CDR3 protein: CASERGSNQPQHF. CDR3 sequence (DNA): TGTGCCAGCGAGCGGGGAAGCAATCAGCCCCAGCATTTT.

The chain uses TRBV19 and TRBJ1-6, with a weak D call TRBD1 (5 bases). Germline V gene data show CDR1 as LNHDA and CDR2 as SQIVND (reference sequence). The CDR3 contains 15 residues. Between the trimmed V and J ends, which lost 4 bases and 7 bases, there was a span of 14 bases. CDR3 amino acids: CASSTGDGRNSPLHF. The CDR3 coding sequence is TGTGCCAGTAGTACCGGGGACGGAAGAAATTCACCCCTCCACTTT.

This chain uses TRBV7-8 with TRBJ2-1, with a weak D call TRBD1 (6 bases). The germline gives CDR1 SGHVS, CDR2 FQNEAQ. CDR3 length: 15 amino acids. The V gene lost 1 base and the J gene lost 7 bases, with 14 bases spanning the gap. In DNA form, the CDR3 reads TGTGCCAGCAGCTTAGGGCAGGGGAATACAAATGAGCAGTTCTTC. This sequence encodes CASSLGQGNTNEQFF.

The J gene is TRBJ2-7, the V gene TRBV28; D possibly corresponds to TRBD1 (6 bases). From germline, CDR1 is MDHEN and CDR2 SYDVKM. The CDR3 loop spans 10 amino acids. V was shortened by 6 bases and J by 7 bases, with 7 bases between the two germline ends. The CDR3 spells CASRRGEQYF. CDR3 in DNA: TGTGCCAGCAGAAGGGGGGAGCAGTACTTC.

This clone appeared once. The CDR3 is CASTGQGNSPLHF. The CDR3 DNA sequence: TGTGCCAGCACGGGACAGGGTAATTCACCCCTCCACTTT. The chain has TRBV6-5 and TRBJ1-6, with 9 bases fitting TRBD1. V was clipped by 7 bases and J by 6 bases; unmatched bases: 1. Germline CDR1 is MNHEY and CDR2 is SVGAGI. CDR3 length: 13 residues.

This chain joins TRBV2 and TRBJ1-5, with 7 nucleotides matching TRBD1. Germline V gene sequence: CDR1 SNHLY, CDR2 FYNNEI. After removal of 7 bases from V and 5 bases from J, the junction contained 11 bases not matched to a gene. The CDR3 covers 15 residues. This CDR3 is CASNLDRPGDQPQHF. CDR3 nucleotides: TGTGCCAGCAATCTGGACAGGCCAGGGGATCAGCCCCAGCATTTT.

The chain uses TRBV6-1 and TRBJ1-5; D remains ambiguous. The ends were cut back, 4 bases at V and 11 bases at J, with 24 bases in the middle. CDR1 and CDR2 (germline): MNHNS, SASEGT. This CDR3 is 16 amino acids long. The CDR3 sequence is CASSAAAALTQSAQHF. DNA of the CDR3: TGTGCCAGCAGTGCTGCTGCGGCCCTAACCCAGTCGGCCCAGCATTTT.

The chain combines TRBV5-1 with TRBJ2-2; maybe TRBD2 (5 bases). The CDR3 has 17 residues. V dropped 0 bases and J dropped 3 bases, with 15 bases sitting between them. The germline V gene has CDR1 SGHRS and CDR2 YFSETQ. The CDR3 spells CASSLDPGSSDTGELFF. In DNA form, the CDR3 reads TGCGCCAGCAGCTTGGATCCGGGGTCTTCAGACACCGGGGAGCTGTTTTTT.

The sample holds one count of this clone. J is TRBJ1-2 and V is TRBV7-2; 7 nucleotides align to TRBD1. The CDR3 runs to 19 residues. The V gene end was trimmed by 5 bases and the J gene end by 0 bases; junction bases not matched to a gene: 18. Germline assignment: CDR1 SGHTA and CDR2 FQGNSA. CDR3 protein: CASSQLPGQKLEANYGYTF. In DNA, the CDR3 is TGTGCCAGCAGCCAGCTGCCGGGACAGAAGCTTGAAGCTAACTATGGCTACACCTTC.

The chain carries TRBV11-2 and TRBJ2-7; tentatively, D is TRBD1 or TRBD2 (5 bases each). Trimming pared 4 bases from V and 7 bases from J, leaving 14 bases between. Germline V lookup: CDR1 SGHAT, CDR2 FQNNGV. The CDR3 consists of 13 residues. Here the CDR3 DNA reads TGTGCCAGCAGCTGGGACGGATGGGGGGAGCAGTACTTC. Protein: CASSWDGWGEQYF.

The chain joins TRBV28 to TRBJ2-1, with D tentatively TRBD2 (6 bases). CDR1 is MDHEN, CDR2 SYDVKM, per germline. The CDR3 totals 14 residues. V was cut by 4 bases and J by 8 bases, with 15 bases left in between. Written as DNA, the CDR3 is TGTGCCAGCAGTTGGGCGGGGCTAAGCGATGAGCAGTTCTTC. Encoded protein: CASSWAGLSDEQFF.

V is TRBV7-3 and J is TRBJ1-1; 7 bases agree with TRBD1. Germline CDR1 and CDR2: SGHTA and FQGTGA. V was pared by 2 bases and J by 5 bases, with 8 bases of the junction left unmatched. The CDR3 is 15 residues long. The CDR3 sequence: CASSLQTGVDTEAFF. The CDR3, as DNA: TGTGCCAGCAGCTTACAAACAGGGGTCGATACTGAAGCTTTCTTT.

The chain recombines TRBV2 with TRBJ2-2, with TRBD2 as a possible D gene (5 bases). The CDR3 is 13 residues long. Germline V lookup: CDR1 SNHLY, CDR2 FYNNEI. Trimming pared 2 bases from V and 7 bases from J, leaving 8 bases between. The CDR3 reads CASSERRHGELFF. The DNA of the CDR3 is TGTGCCAGCAGTGAACGGAGGCACGGGGAGCTGTTTTTT.

A few counts support this clone. The chain combines TRBV11-3 with TRBJ1-6; D not resolved. This CDR3 is 14 amino acids long. Per germline, CDR1 SGHNT and CDR2 YENEEA. Trimming took 2 bases from V and 7 from J, leaving 9 bases between them. The CDR3 nucleotides read TGTGCCAGCAGCTTATCGGGGAGGAATTCACCCCTCCACTTT. Translated, it gives CASSLSGRNSPLHF.

This chain uses TRBV28 with TRBJ2-3, with a tentative D call TRBD1 (6 bases). CDR1 MDHEN and CDR2 SYDVKM come from the germline V gene. Trimming removed 5 bases from V and 0 bases from J, with 12 bases in between. This CDR3 is built from 15 residues. The CDR3 region has the DNA TGTGCCAGCAGTCTACAGGGCACTAGCACAGATACGCAGTATTTT. Protein: CASSLQGTSTDTQYF.

The V and J genes are TRBV25-1 and TRBJ2-7; TRBD2 is a possible D gene (5 bases). V shed 6 bases and J shed 0 bases, with 12 bases lying between them. Per germline, CDR1 MGHDK and CDR2 SYGVNS. The length of the CDR3 is 14 residues. The CDR3 loop is CASSLGIPSYEQYF. Written as DNA, the CDR3 is TGTGCCAGCAGCCTCGGGATTCCCTCCTACGAGCAGTACTTC.

This clone was seen a few times. The V gene is TRBV3-1 (or the pseudogene TRBV3-2), the J gene TRBJ1-6; tentatively, D is TRBD1 (5 bases). Trimming shortened V by 3 bases and J by 2 bases, and 11 bases separated the two germline ends. CDR3 length equals 16 residues. Germline CDR1 LGHDT, CDR2 YNNKEL (reference sequence). CDR3: CASSQPGPTYNSPLHF. The CDR3 DNA sequence: TGTGCCAGCAGCCAGCCAGGGCCGACCTATAATTCACCCCTCCACTTT.

This clone was observed a few times. The V call is TRBV5-1, the J call TRBJ1-1; 7 bases are shared with TRBD1. J lost 3 bases, V lost 2 bases, and 1 base had no gene match. The CDR3 is made up of 13 amino acids. Per the germline V gene, CDR1 is SGHRS and CDR2 is YFSETQ. The CDR3: CASSLQGYTEAFF. The CDR3 DNA reads TGCGCCAGCAGCTTACAGGGGTACACTGAAGCTTTCTTT.

The V gene is TRBV28, the J gene TRBJ2-7; TRBD1 is a possible D gene (6 bases). V was clipped by 3 bases and J by 7 bases, with 10 bases between them. Germline V gives CDR1 MDHEN, CDR2 SYDVKM. This CDR3 has 12 amino acids. In DNA form, the CDR3 reads TGTGCCAGCAGTTTTTCAGGGGTTGAGCAGTACTTC. Translation gives CASSFSGVEQYF.

V and J are TRBV2 and TRBJ1-1, with D uncertain. The V and J ends lost 6 bases and 5 bases respectively, with 7 bases between them. Germline V gene data show CDR1 as SNHLY and CDR2 as FYNNEI. The CDR3 length is 11 residues. The CDR3 here is CASSGWTEAFF. The CDR3 DNA sequence: TGTGCCAGCAGCGGGTGGACTGAAGCTTTCTTT.

A few counts support this clone. The CDR3 loop is CASGTGVNSPLHF. The CDR3, as DNA: TGTGCCAGCGGAACAGGAGTTAATTCACCCCTCCACTTT. The chain has TRBV6-5 and TRBJ1-6; D is perhaps TRBD1 (5 bases). V was cut by 8 bases and J by 6 bases, with 11 bases left in between. The germline CDR1 and CDR2 sequences are MNHEY and SVGAGI. The CDR3 is 13 amino acids.

This chain joins TRBV6-5 and TRBJ2-7, with 12 bases that match TRBD2. Per the germline V gene, CDR1 is MNHEY and CDR2 is SVGAGI. The CDR3 has 14 residues. With 4 bases clipped from V and 2 bases from J, the junction kept 0 bases outside the gene matches. The CDR3 loop reads CASSWTSGAYEQYF. CDR3 sequence (DNA): TGTGCCAGCAGTTGGACTAGCGGGGCCTACGAGCAGTACTTC.

The chain recombines TRBV5-5 with TRBJ2-7, with a weak D call TRBD1 (6 bases). The V end was cut by 0 bases, the J end by 3 bases, with 10 bases between. Germline V gene data show CDR1 as SGHKS and CDR2 as YYEKEE (reference sequence). CDR3 length: 14 amino acids. Here the CDR3 reads CASSLARGHYEQYF. In nucleotides, the CDR3 is TGTGCCAGCAGCTTGGCCAGGGGACACTACGAGCAGTACTTC.

The chain recombines TRBV19 with TRBJ2-2; no firm D call. Deletions cut 7 bases from V and 1 base from J, with 4 bases between. CDR3 length equals 12 residues. From germline, CDR1 is LNHDA and CDR2 SQIVND (reference sequence). The CDR3 region has the DNA TGTGCCAGTAATCAGAACACCGGGGAGCTGTTTTTT. Residues: CASNQNTGELFF.

The rearrangement links TRBV2 to TRBJ2-3; 12 bases agree with TRBD2. CDR1 and CDR2 from the germline V gene are SNHLY and FYNNEI. The CDR3 has 15 residues. Trimming took 7 bases from V and 8 from J; bases not matched to a gene: 10. CDR3 sequence (DNA): TGTGCCAGCATCCACCTAGCGGGGGGGCCCGTTACGCAGTATTTT. Residues: CASIHLAGGPVTQYF.

This clone was counted a few times. This chain uses TRBV7-2 with TRBJ2-7; TRBD2 aligns across 7 bases. V shed 5 bases and J 3 bases; nucleotides not matched to a gene: 7. The CDR3 spans 14 residues. Per germline, CDR1 SGHTA and CDR2 FQGNSA. Here the CDR3 reads CASSLGTNNYEQYF. Written as DNA, the CDR3 is TGTGCCAGCAGCCTTGGGACTAACAACTACGAGCAGTACTTC.

J is TRBJ2-1 and V is TRBV19, with 10 bases identical to TRBD1. V lost 7 bases to trimming and J lost 2 bases; unmatched junction nucleotides: 5. Germline CDR1 is LNHDA and CDR2 is SQIVND (reference sequence). The CDR3 loop spans 15 amino acids. DNA for the CDR3: TGTGCCAGTAACGGGGGACAGGGGCCCTACAATGAGCAGTTCTTC. It translates to CASNGGQGPYNEQFF.

The chain combines TRBV6-1 with TRBJ2-3; 15 positions match TRBD2. V shed 6 bases, J shed 4 bases, and the junction held 8 bases outside the gene matches. There are 17 residues in the CDR3. Per the germline V gene, CDR1 is MNHNS and CDR2 is SASEGT. CDR3 DNA sequence: TGTGCCAGCAGCGAAAGGACTAGCGGGGGGGCCGCAGATACGCAGTATTTT. It encodes CASSERTSGGAADTQYF.